This TCR beta chain stems from a study of a mutant IDH1 vaccine in newly diagnosed glioma. Across the whole study: Of the patients given treatment, approximately 60% were male and approximately 40% were female, and a mean age of about 40 years was recorded. Patients previously underwent radiotherapy, temozolomide, or both, and most underwent both.

Time point denoted: week 35, safety follow-up. Vaccine doses each comprised 300 ug of mutant IDH1 20-mer peptide, with topical imiquimod. Donors harbored newly found WHO grade 3 or 4 IDH1-mutant, ATRX-lost astrocytomas. Study results and limitations: Vaccine-induced responses were seen in about 95% of patients, spanning several MHC alleles.

About this clone: The antigen is unknown.

This table comes from immunoSEQ multiplex PCR, and its TCRdb copy is limited to in-frame clones, with some not included. The sample has 25,000 to 40,000 clones; over 65% are singletons. This clonotype was obtained from a man under 40 with glioma. The starting material was PBMCs, obtained from a glioma patient whose treatment included an IDH1 peptide vaccine.

Here the CDR3 reads CASSETQYF. CDR3 DNA sequence: TGTGCCAGCAGTGAAACTCAGTACTTC. V gene TRBV6-1 combines with J gene TRBJ2-4, with D uncertain. V was pared by 2 bases and J by 12 bases, with 2 bases between. The CDR3 totals 9 residues. Germline V gives CDR1 MNHNS, CDR2 SASEGT.